This is a list of T cell receptor beta chains from one sample in a study of T cell changes during pregnancy in multiple sclerosis. Measured with immunoSEQ multiplex PCR; TCRdb has only the in-frame clones, and not every one. This table has fewer than 45,000 clones, more than 90% appearing once. The sample here was peripheral blood, taken in the third trimester of pregnancy. The source is a female donor in good health, enrolled as a control in a pregnancy study. Both conserved end residues are part of each CDR3. Fields, in order: J gene, clone size, D gene, V gene, CDR3 length, CDR3 protein, CDR3 DNA. A D gene is named only where the DNA matches it firmly. Rows give clone size only sometimes, using once, few, many, or a class for an expanded clone.

TRBJ2-2	-	TRBD1	TRBV9	17	CASSVALGGKYDGELFF	TGTGCCAGCAGCGTAGCCTTAGGGGGCAAGTATGACGGGGAGCTGTTTTTT
TRBJ2-5	-	-	TRBV6-5	14	CASSYAAGWETQYF	TGTGCCAGCAGTTACGCTGCAGGGTGGGAGACCCAGTACTTC
TRBJ2-4	-	-	TRBV7-9	14	CASSLGGAKNIQYF	TGTGCCAGCAGCTTAGGAGGAGCCAAAAACATTCAGTACTTC
TRBJ2-1	-	-	TRBV6-1	15	CASSAWVAEYNEQFF	TGTGCCAGCAGTGCGTGGGTAGCGGAGTACAATGAGCAGTTCTTC
TRBJ2-2	-	TRBD1	TRBV18	15	CASSPTGDRTGELFF	TGTGCCAGCTCACCGACAGGGGACCGCACCGGGGAGCTGTTTTTT
TRBJ2-7	-	-	TRBV5-4	12	CASRGSGYEQYF	TGTGCCAGCAGAGGGAGCGGCTACGAGCAGTACTTC
TRBJ1-1	-	-	TRBV29-1	13	CSVVRAMNTEAFF	TGCAGCGTGGTCAGGGCCATGAACACTGAAGCTTTCTTT
TRBJ2-3	-	-	TRBV6-4	14	CASSDSRGTDTQYF	TGTGCCAGCAGTGACTCTAGGGGGACAGATACGCAGTATTTT
TRBJ2-3	-	-	TRBV5-4	16	CASSPMAGASPDTQYF	TGTGCCAGCAGCCCCATGGCAGGGGCAAGTCCAGATACGCAGTATTTT
TRBJ1-5	-	-	TRBV5-1	14	CASSPREGNQPQHF	TGCGCCAGCAGCCCGCGGGAGGGCAATCAGCCCCAGCATTTT
TRBJ2-7	-	-	TRBV1	19	CTSSQAPGLAGILSYEQYF	TGCACCAGCAGCCAAGCTCCCGGACTAGCGGGAATTCTGTCCTACGAGCAGTACTTC
TRBJ1-2	-	TRBD1	TRBV18	15	CASSRDRERDYGYTF	TGTGCCAGCTCACGCGACAGGGAGCGTGACTATGGCTACACCTTC
TRBJ2-1	-	TRBD2	TRBV9	16	CASSVAFAGGGNEQFF	TGTGCCAGCAGCGTAGCGTTCGCGGGGGGGGGCAATGAGCAGTTCTTC
TRBJ2-1	-	TRBD2	TRBV6-4	14	CASSRTSGTDEQFF	TGTGCCAGCAGCCGGACTAGCGGGACAGATGAGCAGTTCTTC
TRBJ1-1	-	TRBD1	TRBV30	17	CAWSDPVGTGIGTEAFF	TGTGCCTGGAGCGACCCCGTAGGGACAGGGATCGGTACTGAAGCTTTCTTT
TRBJ1-1	-	-	TRBV7-9	12	CASSLDLTEAFF	TGTGCCAGCAGCTTAGATCTTACTGAAGCTTTCTTT
TRBJ1-4	once	-	TRBV6-5	15	CASSTGTGINEKLFF	TGTGCCAGCAGTACTGGAACAGGGATAAATGAAAAACTGTTTTTT
TRBJ1-2	few	TRBD1	TRBV28	15	CASREVEGAGYGYTF	TGTGCCAGCAGGGAGGTCGAGGGGGCAGGATATGGCTACACCTTC
TRBJ2-7	-	TRBD2	TRBV9	14	CASSASRLAREQYF	TGTGCCAGCAGCGCCTCACGACTAGCGCGGGAGCAGTACTTC
TRBJ2-7	-	TRBD2	TRBV7-8	14	CASSRTRISYEQYF	TGTGCCAGCAGCCGGACTAGAATCTCCTACGAGCAGTACTTC
TRBJ2-7	-	-	TRBV19	13	CASSIKRQGEQYF	TGTGCCAGTAGTATAAAACGCCAGGGCGAGCAGTACTTC
TRBJ2-7	-	TRBD2	TRBV2	16	CASRPTSGRANHEQYF	TGTGCCAGCAGACCCACTAGCGGGAGGGCCAACCACGAGCAGTACTTC
TRBJ2-7	-	-	TRBV28	16	CASNAAAMGSSYEQYF	TGTGCCAGCAACGCGGCGGCAATGGGTTCATCCTACGAGCAGTACTTC
TRBJ2-7	-	TRBD1	TRBV7-2	14	CASSPWDSPDEQYF	TGTGCCAGCAGCCCTTGGGACAGCCCCGACGAGCAGTACTTC
TRBJ2-7	-	-	TRBV28	14	CASSLNVNSYEQYF	TGTGCCAGCAGTCTCAACGTTAACAGCTACGAGCAGTACTTC
TRBJ1-1	once	-	TRBV6-1	14	CASSPRVLYTEAFF	TGTGCCAGCAGTCCTCGGGTCCTCTACACTGAAGCTTTCTTT
TRBJ1-2	once	TRBD1	TRBV28	15	CASSYLLEGGDGYTF	TGTGCCAGCAGTTACCTCCTCGAAGGGGGCGATGGCTACACCTTC
TRBJ2-6	-	-	TRBV29-1	12	CSVPNWANVLTF	TGCAGCGTTCCTAATTGGGCCAACGTCCTGACTTTC
TRBJ2-7	-	-	TRBV5-4	14	CASSLEGGAREQYF	TGTGCCAGCAGCTTGGAGGGGGGGGCTCGCGAGCAGTACTTC
TRBJ2-1	-	TRBD2	TRBV9	18	CASSAGGGSQSSYNEQFF	TGTGCCAGCAGCGCCGGAGGCGGGAGCCAAAGCTCCTACAATGAGCAGTTCTTC
TRBJ1-2	once	TRBD1	TRBV6-1	13	CASNGQGANGYTF	TGTGCCAGCAATGGACAGGGGGCGAATGGCTACACCTTC
TRBJ2-5	-	TRBD1	TRBV5-6	15	CASSFPTGNRQTQYF	TGTGCCAGCAGCTTCCCGACAGGGAATCGACAGACCCAGTACTTC
TRBJ2-7	once	TRBD2	TRBV7-2	15	CASSLGGGFRYEQYF	TGTGCCAGCAGCTTAGGCGGGGGATTTCGCTACGAGCAGTACTTC
TRBJ2-4	once	-	TRBV2	18	CASSERVSGDAAKNIQYF	TGTGCCAGCAGTGAAAGGGTGTCAGGGGATGCGGCCAAAAACATTCAGTACTTC
TRBJ2-5	-	-	TRBV10-2	14	CASSGPNSRETQYF	TGCGCCAGCAGTGGACCGAATTCGAGGGAGACCCAGTACTTC
TRBJ2-5	-	-	TRBV18	17	CASSPPFRVTEEETQYF	TGTGCCAGCTCACCACCTTTTCGGGTCACTGAGGAAGAGACCCAGTACTTC
TRBJ1-6	-	TRBD1	TRBV28	18	CASSPRDRGGSYNSPLHF	TGTGCCAGCAGTCCTCGGGACAGGGGGGGATCCTATAATTCACCCCTCCACTTT
TRBJ1-3	-	-	TRBV6-1	15	CASSLTTSSGNTIYF	TGTGCCAGCAGCCTAACCACGAGCTCTGGAAACACCATATATTTT
TRBJ2-7	-	TRBD1	TRBV19	16	CASSLKGTGSSYEQYF	TGTGCCAGTAGTCTGAAGGGGACAGGGAGTTCCTACGAGCAGTACTTC
TRBJ1-2	-	-	TRBV27	14	CASSLRGSPHGYTF	TGTGCCAGCAGTTTAAGGGGCTCACCCCATGGCTACACCTTC
TRBJ2-1	-	TRBD1	TRBV7-9	15	CASSLSGQGGYEQFF	TGTGCCAGCAGCTTATCGGGACAGGGGGGGTATGAGCAGTTCTTC
TRBJ1-6	-	-	TRBV4-1	14	CASSQGGDDSPLHF	TGCGCCAGCAGCCAAGGGGGGGACGATTCACCCCTCCACTTT
TRBJ1-2	-	-	TRBV6-6	13	CASTQQGYVGYTF	TGTGCCAGCACCCAACAGGGCTATGTTGGCTACACCTTC
TRBJ2-3	-	TRBD2	TRBV4-3	17	CASSLGAGGGGTDTQYF	TGCGCCAGCAGCCTCGGTGCGGGGGGGGGCGGCACAGATACGCAGTATTTT
TRBJ2-4	-	TRBD2	TRBV18	21	CASSPPPGELAGGHVKNIQYF	TGTGCCAGCTCACCACCCCCCGGGGAACTAGCGGGGGGGCATGTCAAAAACATTCAGTACTTC
TRBJ2-7	-	-	TRBV28	14	CASSLMRGLSEQYF	TGTGCCAGCAGTTTAATGCGGGGTCTCTCCGAGCAGTACTTC
TRBJ2-3	-	-	TRBV11-3	12	CASSFGDSPQYF	TGTGCCAGCAGCTTCGGGGACTCTCCGCAGTATTTT
TRBJ2-1	-	TRBD2	TRBV7-2	15	CASSPGTSGRSGQFF	TGTGCCAGCAGCCCCGGGACTAGCGGGAGGTCGGGCCAGTTCTTC
TRBJ1-4	-	-	TRBV5-1	15	CASSIEGGANEKLFF	TGCGCCAGCAGCATTGAAGGGGGGGCTAATGAAAAACTGTTTTTT
TRBJ2-1	-	TRBD2	TRBV7-2	18	CASSRPSGGAGSYNEQFF	TGTGCCAGCAGCCGGCCCAGCGGGGGGGCCGGATCCTACAATGAGCAGTTCTTC
TRBJ1-6	-	TRBD1	TRBV4-2	15	CASSQEAGGDSPLHF	TGTGCCAGCAGCCAAGAGGCAGGGGGCGACTCACCCCTCCACTTT
TRBJ1-1	-	-	TRBV10-3	13	CAIIAGVGTEAFF	TGTGCCATCATAGCAGGGGTGGGCACTGAAGCTTTCTTT
TRBJ1-2	-	TRBD1	TRBV19	13	CASSSQGVYGYTF	TGTGCCAGTAGTTCACAGGGGGTCTATGGCTACACCTTC
TRBJ1-5	-	TRBD1	TRBV25-1	17	CASSDVGTGGDNQPQHF	TGTGCCAGCAGTGACGTCGGGACAGGGGGTGACAATCAGCCCCAGCATTTT
TRBJ1-4	-	-	TRBV28	15	CASSAGTDRDEKLFF	TGTGCCAGCAGTGCGGGAACCGACAGAGATGAAAAACTGTTTTTT